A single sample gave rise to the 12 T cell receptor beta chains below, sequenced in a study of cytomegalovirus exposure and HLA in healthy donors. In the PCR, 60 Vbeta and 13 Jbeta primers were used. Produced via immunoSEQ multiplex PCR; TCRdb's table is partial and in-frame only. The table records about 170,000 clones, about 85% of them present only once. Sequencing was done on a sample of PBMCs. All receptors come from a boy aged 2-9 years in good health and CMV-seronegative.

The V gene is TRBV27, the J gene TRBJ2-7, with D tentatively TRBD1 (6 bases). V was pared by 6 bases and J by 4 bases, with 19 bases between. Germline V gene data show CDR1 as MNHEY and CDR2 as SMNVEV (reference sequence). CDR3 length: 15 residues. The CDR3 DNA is TGTGCCAGCAGCCCTACCTCCGGGACACCGTACGAGCAGTACGTC. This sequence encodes CASSPTSGTPYEQYV.

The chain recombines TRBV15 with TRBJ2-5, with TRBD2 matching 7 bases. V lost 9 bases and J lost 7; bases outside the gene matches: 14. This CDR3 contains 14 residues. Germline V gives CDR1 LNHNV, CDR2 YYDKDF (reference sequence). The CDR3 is CATGGGAAVGTQYF. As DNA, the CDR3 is TGTGCCACGGGGGGGGGAGCGGCGGTGGGGACCCAGTACTTC.

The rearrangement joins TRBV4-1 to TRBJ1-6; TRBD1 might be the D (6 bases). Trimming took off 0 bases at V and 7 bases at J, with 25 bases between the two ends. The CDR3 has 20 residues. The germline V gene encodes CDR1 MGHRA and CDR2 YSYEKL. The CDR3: CASSQDQRTASLVTNSPLHF. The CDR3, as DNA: TGCGCCAGCAGCCAAGATCAGAGGACAGCGAGTTTGGTTACGAATTCACCCCTCCACTTT.

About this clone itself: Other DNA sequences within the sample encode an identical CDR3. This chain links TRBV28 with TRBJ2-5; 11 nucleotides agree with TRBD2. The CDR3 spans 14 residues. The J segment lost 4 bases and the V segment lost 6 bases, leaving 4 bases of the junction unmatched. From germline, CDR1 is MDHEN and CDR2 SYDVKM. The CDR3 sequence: CASSRGLAGETQYF. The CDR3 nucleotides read TGTGCCAGCAGCCGAGGACTAGCGGGAGAGACCCAGTACTTC.

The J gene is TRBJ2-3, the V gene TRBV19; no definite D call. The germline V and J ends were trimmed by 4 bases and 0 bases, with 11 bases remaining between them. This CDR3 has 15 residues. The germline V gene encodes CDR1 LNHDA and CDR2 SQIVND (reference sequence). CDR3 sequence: CASSTYSSSTDTQYF. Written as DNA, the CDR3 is TGTGCCAGTAGTACCTACAGTTCTAGCACAGATACGCAGTATTTT.

The CDR3 here is CASSERFRQVNSPLHF. In DNA, the CDR3 is TGTGCCAGCAGTGAACGGTTTCGGCAGGTCAATTCACCCCTCCACTTT. This sequence joins TRBV6-4 and TRBJ1-6; D is undetermined. Germline CDR1 and CDR2: MRHNA and SNTAGT. The CDR3 runs to 16 residues. With 3 bases removed from V and 7 bases from J, the gap between germline ends came to 16 bases.

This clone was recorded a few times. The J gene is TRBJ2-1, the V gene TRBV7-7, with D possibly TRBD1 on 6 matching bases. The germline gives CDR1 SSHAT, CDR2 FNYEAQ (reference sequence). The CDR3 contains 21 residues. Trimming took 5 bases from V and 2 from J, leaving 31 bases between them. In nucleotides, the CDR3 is TGTGCCAGCAGCCTCACCAACCTAATTGGCCGCAACAGGGAACCCTACAATGAGCAGTTCTTC. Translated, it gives CASSLTNLIGRNREPYNEQFF.

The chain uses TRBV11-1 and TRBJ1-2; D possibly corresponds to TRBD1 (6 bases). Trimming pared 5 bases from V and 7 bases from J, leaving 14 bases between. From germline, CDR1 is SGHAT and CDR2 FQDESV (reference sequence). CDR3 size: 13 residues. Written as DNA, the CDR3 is TGTGCCAGCAGCCTAAACAGGGATGCTGGCTACACCTTC. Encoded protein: CASSLNRDAGYTF. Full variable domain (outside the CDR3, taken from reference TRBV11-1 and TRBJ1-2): EAEVAQSPRYKITEKSQAVAFWCDPISGHATLYWYRQILGQGPELLVQFQDESVVDDSQLPKDRFSAERLKGVDSTLKIQPAELGDSAMYLCASSLNRDAGYTFGSGTRLTVV.

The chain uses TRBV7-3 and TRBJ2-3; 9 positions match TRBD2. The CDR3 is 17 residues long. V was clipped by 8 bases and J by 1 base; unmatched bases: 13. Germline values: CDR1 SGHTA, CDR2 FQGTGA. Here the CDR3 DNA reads TGTGCCAGCTCCCCGAGTCGTAGCGGGAGAGGCACAGATACGCAGTATTTT. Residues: CASSPSRSGRGTDTQYF.

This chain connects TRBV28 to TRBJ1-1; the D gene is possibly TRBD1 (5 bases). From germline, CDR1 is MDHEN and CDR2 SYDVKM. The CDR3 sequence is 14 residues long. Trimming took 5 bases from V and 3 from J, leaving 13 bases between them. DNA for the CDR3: TGTGCCAGCAGTCTTACGGGGGGGTACACTGAAGCTTTCTTT. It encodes CASSLTGGYTEAFF.

The CDR3: CASSALLAALINEQFF. CDR3 bases: TGTGCCAGCAGCGCGCTACTAGCGGCCCTAATCAATGAGCAGTTCTTC. The rearrangement uses TRBV5-6 and TRBJ2-1, with 8 nucleotides matching TRBD2. The CDR3 loop spans 16 amino acids. Unmatched junction bases numbered 12, after V lost 4 bases and J lost 6 bases. From germline, CDR1 is SGHDT and CDR2 YYEEEE. The variable domain in full, with the rest retrieved from reference TRBV5-6 and TRBJ2-1, is DAGVTQSPTHLIKTRGQQVTLRCSPKSGHDTVSWYQQALGQGPQFIFQYYEEEERQRGNFPDRFSGHQFPNYSSELNVNALLLGDSALYLCASSALLAALINEQFFGPGTRLTVL.

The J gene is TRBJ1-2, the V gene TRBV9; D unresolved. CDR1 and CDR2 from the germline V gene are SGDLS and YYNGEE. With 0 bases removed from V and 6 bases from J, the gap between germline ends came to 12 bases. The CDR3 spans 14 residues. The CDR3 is CASSVGQIKNGYTF. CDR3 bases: TGTGCCAGCAGCGTAGGGCAGATTAAAAATGGCTACACCTTC. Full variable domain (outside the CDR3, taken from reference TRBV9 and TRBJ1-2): DSGVTQTPKHLITATGQRVTLRCSPRSGDLSVYWYQQSLDQGLQFLIQYYNGEERAKGNILERFSAQQFPDLHSELNLSSLELGDSALYFCASSVGQIKNGYTFGSGTRLTVV.